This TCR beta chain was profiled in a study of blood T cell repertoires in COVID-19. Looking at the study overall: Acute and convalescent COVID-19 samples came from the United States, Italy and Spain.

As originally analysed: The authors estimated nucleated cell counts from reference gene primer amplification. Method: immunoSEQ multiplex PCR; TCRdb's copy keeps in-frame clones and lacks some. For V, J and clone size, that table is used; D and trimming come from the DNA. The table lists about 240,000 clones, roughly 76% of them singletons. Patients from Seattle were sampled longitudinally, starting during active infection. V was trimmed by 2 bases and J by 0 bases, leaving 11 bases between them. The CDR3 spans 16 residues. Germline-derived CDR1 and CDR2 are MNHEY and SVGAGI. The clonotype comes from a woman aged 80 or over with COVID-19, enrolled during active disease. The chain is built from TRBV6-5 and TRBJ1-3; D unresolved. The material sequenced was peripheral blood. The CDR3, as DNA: TGTGCCAGCAGTTACCACTTACCCTCCTCTGGAAACACCATATATTTT. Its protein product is CASSYHLPSSGNTIYF.